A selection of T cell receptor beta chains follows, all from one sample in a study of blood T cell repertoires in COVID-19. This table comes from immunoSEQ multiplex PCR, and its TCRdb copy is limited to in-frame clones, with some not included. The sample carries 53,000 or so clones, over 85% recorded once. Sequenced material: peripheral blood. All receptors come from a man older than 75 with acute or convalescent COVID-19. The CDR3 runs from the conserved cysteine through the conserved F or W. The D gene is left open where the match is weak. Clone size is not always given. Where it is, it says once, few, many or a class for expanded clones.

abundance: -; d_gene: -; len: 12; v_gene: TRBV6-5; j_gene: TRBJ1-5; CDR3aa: CASSPADQPQHF; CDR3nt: TGTGCCAGCAGTCCCGCAGATCAGCCCCAGCATTTT
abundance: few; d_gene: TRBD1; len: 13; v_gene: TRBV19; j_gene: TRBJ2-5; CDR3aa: CASRLTGEETQYF; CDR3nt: TGTGCCAGTAGATTGACAGGGGAAGAGACCCAGTACTTC
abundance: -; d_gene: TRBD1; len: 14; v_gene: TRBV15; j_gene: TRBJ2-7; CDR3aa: CATSRELQGVEQYF; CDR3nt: TGTGCCACCAGCAGAGAATTACAGGGGGTCGAGCAGTACTTC
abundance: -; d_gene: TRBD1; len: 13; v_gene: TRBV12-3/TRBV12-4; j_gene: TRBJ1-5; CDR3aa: CASTYRGDQPQHF; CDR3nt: TGTGCCAGCACTTACAGGGGGGATCAGCCCCAGCATTTT
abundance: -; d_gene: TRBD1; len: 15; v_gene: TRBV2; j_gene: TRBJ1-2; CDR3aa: CASSEETGSNYGYTF; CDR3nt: TGTGCCAGCAGTGAGGAGACAGGGTCTAACTATGGCTACACCTTC
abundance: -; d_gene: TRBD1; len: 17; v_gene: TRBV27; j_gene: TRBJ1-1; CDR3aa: CASSAWRTGGRNTEAFF; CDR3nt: TGTGCCAGCAGTGCCTGGAGGACAGGGGGAAGGAACACTGAAGCTTTCTTT
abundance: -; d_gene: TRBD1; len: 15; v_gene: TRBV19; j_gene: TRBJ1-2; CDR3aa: CASTWTGGFMNGYTF; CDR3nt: TGTGCCAGTACCTGGACAGGGGGGTTTATGAATGGCTACACCTTC
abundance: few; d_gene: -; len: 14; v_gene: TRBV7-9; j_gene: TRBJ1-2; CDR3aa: CASSPITGTSGYTF; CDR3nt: TGTGCCAGCAGCCCAATAACAGGGACTAGTGGCTACACCTTC
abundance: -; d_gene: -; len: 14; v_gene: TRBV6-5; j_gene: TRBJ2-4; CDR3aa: CASSRGQPKNIQYF; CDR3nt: TGTGCCAGCAGTCGGGGACAACCCAAAAACATTCAGTACTTC
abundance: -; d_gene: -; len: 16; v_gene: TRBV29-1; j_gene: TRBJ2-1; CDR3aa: CSVTYRDTVSYNEQFF; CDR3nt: TGCAGCGTTACCTACCGGGACACGGTTTCCTACAATGAGCAGTTCTTC
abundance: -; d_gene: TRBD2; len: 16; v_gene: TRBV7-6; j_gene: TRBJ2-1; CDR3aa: CASSLAITGGPGEQFF; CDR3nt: TGTGCCAGCAGCTTAGCGATAACGGGGGGGCCGGGTGAGCAGTTCTTC
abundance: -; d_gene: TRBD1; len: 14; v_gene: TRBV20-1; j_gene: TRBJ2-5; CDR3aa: CSASKQGATKTQYF; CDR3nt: TGCAGTGCTAGTAAACAGGGGGCGACGAAGACCCAGTACTTC
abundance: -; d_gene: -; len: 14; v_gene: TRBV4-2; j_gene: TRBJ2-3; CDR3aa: CASRPAGAADTQYF; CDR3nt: TGTGCCAGCAGGCCGGCAGGGGCGGCAGATACGCAGTATTTT
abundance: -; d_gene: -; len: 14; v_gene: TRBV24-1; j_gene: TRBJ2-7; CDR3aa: CATSDPLWPAGQYF; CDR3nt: TGTGCCACCAGTGATCCTCTGTGGCCCGCTGGGCAGTACTTC
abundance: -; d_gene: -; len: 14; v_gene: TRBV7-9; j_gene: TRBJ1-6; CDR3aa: CASSIREYNSPLHF; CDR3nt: TGTGCCAGCAGTATTCGGGAGTATAATTCACCCCTCCACTTT
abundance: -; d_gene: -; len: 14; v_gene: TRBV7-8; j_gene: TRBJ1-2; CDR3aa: CASSHHGDPYGYTF; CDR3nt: TGTGCCAGCAGCCATCACGGGGATCCCTATGGCTACACCTTC
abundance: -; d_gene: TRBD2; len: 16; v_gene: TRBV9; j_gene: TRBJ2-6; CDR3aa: CASSRGGTSGANVLTF; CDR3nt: TGTGCCAGCAGCCGCGGGGGGACATCTGGGGCCAACGTCCTGACTTTC
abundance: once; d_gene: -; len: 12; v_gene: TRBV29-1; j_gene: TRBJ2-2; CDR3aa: CSVEPNTGELFF; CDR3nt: TGCAGCGTCGAGCCGAACACCGGGGAGCTGTTTTTT
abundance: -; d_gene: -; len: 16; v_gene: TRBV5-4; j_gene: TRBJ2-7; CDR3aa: CASSPEVNRVAYEQYF; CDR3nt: TGTGCCAGCAGCCCGGAGGTAAACAGGGTGGCCTACGAGCAGTACTTC
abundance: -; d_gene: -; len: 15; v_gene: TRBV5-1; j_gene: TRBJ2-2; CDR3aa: CASSVGHLDTGELFF; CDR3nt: TGCGCCAGCAGCGTTGGGCATTTGGACACCGGGGAGCTGTTTTTT